These T cell receptor beta chains were read from a single sample in a study of blood T cell repertoires in COVID-19. Clones were read by immunoSEQ multiplex PCR, and TCRdb kept only the in-frame ones, dropping some. This table holds 140,000 or so clones, approximately 87% found once. The sequenced sample was peripheral blood. The receptors were sampled from a woman between 45 and 60 years old with active or convalescent COVID-19. The CDR3 runs from the conserved cysteine through the conserved F or W. D genes are given only for firm matches. The size of a clone is reported for some rows only, either as once, few or many, or as a class for expanded clones.

abundance	len	v_gene	d_gene	j_gene	CDR3nt	CDR3aa
-	16	TRBV7-2	-	TRBJ1-1	TGTGCCAGCAGCACAAACAGGCCCGGGCGGAACACTGAAGCTTTCTTT	CASSTNRPGRNTEAFF
-	13	TRBV30	-	TRBJ2-2	TGTGCCTGGTGTGGCAGGATCGGCGGGGAGCTGTTTTTT	CAWCGRIGGELFF
-	11	TRBV20-1	-	TRBJ1-2	TGCAGTGCTCTGACAGGTTATGGCTACACCTTC	CSALTGYGYTF
-	15	TRBV28	-	TRBJ1-1	TGTGCCAGCAGTTTACCGGGACAAAGCCCCACTGAAGCTTTCTTT	CASSLPGQSPTEAFF
-	12	TRBV30	TRBD1	TRBJ1-2	TGTGCCTGGAGTGATAGACAGGGGGCCTGCACCTTC	CAWSDRQGACTF
-	15	TRBV6-5	TRBD1	TRBJ1-2	TGTGCCAGCAGCTACCTGGACAGGGAGAACTATGGCTACACCTTC	CASSYLDRENYGYTF
-	15	TRBV4-1	TRBD1	TRBJ1-2	TGCGCCAGCAGCCTGGGACAGGGGCTAAACTATGGCTACACCTTC	CASSLGQGLNYGYTF
-	15	TRBV7-6	-	TRBJ1-4	TGTGCCAGCAGCTTAGCGTACGGAACTAATGAAAAACTGTTTTTT	CASSLAYGTNEKLFF
-	18	TRBV11-2	TRBD2	TRBJ2-1	TGTGCCAGCAGCTTAGTGCCCACTAGCGGGGGTGTGTACAATGAGCAGTTCTTC	CASSLVPTSGGVYNEQFF
-	16	TRBV5-1	TRBD1	TRBJ2-5	TGCGCCAGCAGCCCGGGGGACAGGGGGTACCAAGAGACCCAGTACTTC	CASSPGDRGYQETQYF
-	17	TRBV5-1	TRBD2	TRBJ2-1	TGCGCCAGCAGCCTACCCGGAGCGGGAGGCCCCTACAATGAGCAGTTCTTC	CASSLPGAGGPYNEQFF
few	14	TRBV30	-	TRBJ1-4	TGTGCCTGGGACCCCACTGCAACTAATGAAAAACTGTTTTTT	CAWDPTATNEKLFF
-	15	TRBV4-2	TRBD2	TRBJ2-2	TGTGCCAGCAGCAAAGCAGCGGGAGAGGCCGGGGAGCTGTTTTTT	CASSKAAGEAGELFF
-	15	TRBV18	-	TRBJ1-4	TGTGCCAGCTCACCACCGATGGGGAGCGGTGAAAAACTGTTTTTT	CASSPPMGSGEKLFF
-	15	TRBV7-2	-	TRBJ2-1	TGTGCCAGCAGCTTAAGTAGGAGCTCCTACAATGAGCAGTTCTTC	CASSLSRSSYNEQFF
-	13	TRBV7-9	-	TRBJ1-1	TGTGCCAGCAGCTTCGCAGGGGCCACTGAAGCTTTCTTT	CASSFAGATEAFF
-	13	TRBV2	-	TRBJ2-2	TGTGCCAGCAGCGTCAGGAATCCCGGGGAGCTGTTTTTT	CASSVRNPGELFF
once	12	TRBV2	-	TRBJ1-1	TGTGCCAGCAGTCAGCGGAACACTGAAGCTTTCTTT	CASSQRNTEAFF
-	16	TRBV11-2	TRBD2	TRBJ2-7	TGTGCCAGCAGCTCCCTCACCGGGACTAGCGGTCGCGAGCAGTACTTC	CASSSLTGTSGREQYF
once	13	TRBV28	TRBD1	TRBJ2-7	TGTGCCAGCTCATTGGGGACAGACTACGAGCAGTACTTC	CASSLGTDYEQYF
-	14	TRBV7-2	-	TRBJ1-2	TGTGCCAGCAGCCAGGGATTCCTGGGCTATGGCTACACCTTC	CASSQGFLGYGYTF
-	16	TRBV29-1	-	TRBJ2-1	TGCAGCGTTGAAGTAGGGGGGGTGCGCTCCTACAATGAGCAGTTCTTC	CSVEVGGVRSYNEQFF